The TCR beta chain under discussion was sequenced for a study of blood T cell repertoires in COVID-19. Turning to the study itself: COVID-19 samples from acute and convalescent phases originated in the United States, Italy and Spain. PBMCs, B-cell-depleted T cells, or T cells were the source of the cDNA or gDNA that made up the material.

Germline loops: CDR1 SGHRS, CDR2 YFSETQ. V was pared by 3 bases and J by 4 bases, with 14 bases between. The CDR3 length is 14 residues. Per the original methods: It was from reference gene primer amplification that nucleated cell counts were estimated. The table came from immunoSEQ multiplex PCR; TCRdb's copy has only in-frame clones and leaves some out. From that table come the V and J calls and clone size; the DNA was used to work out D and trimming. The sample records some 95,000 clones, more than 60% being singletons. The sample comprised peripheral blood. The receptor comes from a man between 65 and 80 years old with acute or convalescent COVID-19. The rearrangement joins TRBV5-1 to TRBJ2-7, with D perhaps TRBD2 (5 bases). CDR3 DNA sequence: TGCGCCAGCAGCTACGGGGATGTTAGTTACGAGCAGTACTTC. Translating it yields CASSYGDVSYEQYF.